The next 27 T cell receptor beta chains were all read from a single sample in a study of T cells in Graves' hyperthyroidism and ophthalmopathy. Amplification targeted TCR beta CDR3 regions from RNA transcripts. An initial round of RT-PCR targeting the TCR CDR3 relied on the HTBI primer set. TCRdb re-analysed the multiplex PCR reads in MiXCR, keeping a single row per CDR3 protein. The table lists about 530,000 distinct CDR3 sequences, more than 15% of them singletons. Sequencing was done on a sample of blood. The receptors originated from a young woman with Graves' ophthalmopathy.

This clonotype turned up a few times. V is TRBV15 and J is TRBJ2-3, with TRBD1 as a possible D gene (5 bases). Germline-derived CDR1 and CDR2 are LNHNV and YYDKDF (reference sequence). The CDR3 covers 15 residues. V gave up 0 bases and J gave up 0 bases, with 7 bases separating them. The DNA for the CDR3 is TGTGCCACCAGCAGAGATGGGGCTAGCACAGATACGCAGTATTTT. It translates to CATSRDGASTDTQYF.

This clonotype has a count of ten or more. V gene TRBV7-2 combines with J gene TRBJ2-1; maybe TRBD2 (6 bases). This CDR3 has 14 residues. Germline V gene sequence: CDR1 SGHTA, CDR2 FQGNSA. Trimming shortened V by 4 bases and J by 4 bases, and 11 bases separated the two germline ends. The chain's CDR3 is CASSYSGEYNEQFF. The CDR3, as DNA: TGTGCCAGCAGCTATAGCGGAGAGTACAATGAGCAGTTCTTC.

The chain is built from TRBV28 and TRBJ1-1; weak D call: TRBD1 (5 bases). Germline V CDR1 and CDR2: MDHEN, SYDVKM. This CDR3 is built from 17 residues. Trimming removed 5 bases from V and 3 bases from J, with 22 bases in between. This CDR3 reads CASSMTDTGSGDTEAFF. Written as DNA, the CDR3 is TGTGCCAGCAGTATGACAGATACGGGGAGTGGGGACACTGAAGCTTTCTTT.

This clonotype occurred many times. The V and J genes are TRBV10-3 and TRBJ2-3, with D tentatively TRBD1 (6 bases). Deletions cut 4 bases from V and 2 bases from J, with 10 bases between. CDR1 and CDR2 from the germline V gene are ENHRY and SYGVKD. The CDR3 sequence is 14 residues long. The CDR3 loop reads CAISGWGPTDTQYF. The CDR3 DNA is TGTGCCATCAGTGGTTGGGGGCCCACAGATACGCAGTATTTT.

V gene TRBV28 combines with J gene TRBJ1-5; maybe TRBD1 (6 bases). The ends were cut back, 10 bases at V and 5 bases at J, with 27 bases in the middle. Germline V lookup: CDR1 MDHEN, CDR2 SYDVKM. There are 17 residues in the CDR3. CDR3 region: CATDALDRDTGYQPQHF. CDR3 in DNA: TGTGCCACCGATGCTCTAGACCGGGACACGGGATATCAGCCCCAGCATTTT.

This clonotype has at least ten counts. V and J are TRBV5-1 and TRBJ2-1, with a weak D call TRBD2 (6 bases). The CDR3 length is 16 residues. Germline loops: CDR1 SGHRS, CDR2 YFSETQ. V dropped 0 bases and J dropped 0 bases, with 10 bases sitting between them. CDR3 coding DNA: TGCGCCAGCAGCTTGGGCGGGGCACCCTCCTACAATGAGCAGTTCTTC. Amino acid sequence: CASSLGGAPSYNEQFF. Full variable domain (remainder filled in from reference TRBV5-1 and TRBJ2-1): KAGVTQTPRYLIKTRGQQVTLSCSPISGHRSVSWYQQTPGQGLQFLFEYFSETQRNKGNFPGRFSGRQFSNSRSEMNVSTLELGDSALYLCASSLGGAPSYNEQFFGPGTRLTVL.

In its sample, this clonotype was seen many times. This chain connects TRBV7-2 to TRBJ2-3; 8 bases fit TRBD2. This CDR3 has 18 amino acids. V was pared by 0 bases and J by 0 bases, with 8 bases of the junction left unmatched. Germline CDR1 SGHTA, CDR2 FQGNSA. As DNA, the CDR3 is TGTGCCAGCAGCTTAGCACTTTCCGCGGGAGGAAGCACAGATACGCAGTATTTT. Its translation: CASSLALSAGGSTDTQYF.

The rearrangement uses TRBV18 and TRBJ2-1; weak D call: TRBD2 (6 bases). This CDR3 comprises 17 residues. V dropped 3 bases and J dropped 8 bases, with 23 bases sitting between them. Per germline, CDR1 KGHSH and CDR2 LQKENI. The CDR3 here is CASSPSMGVLAADEQFF. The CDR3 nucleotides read TGTGCCAGCTCACCGAGTATGGGGGTACTAGCTGCAGATGAGCAGTTCTTC.

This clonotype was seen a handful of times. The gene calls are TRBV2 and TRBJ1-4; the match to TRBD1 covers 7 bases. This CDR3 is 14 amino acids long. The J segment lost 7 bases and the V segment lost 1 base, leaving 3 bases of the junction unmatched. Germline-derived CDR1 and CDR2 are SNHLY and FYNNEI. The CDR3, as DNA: TGTGCCAGCAGTGAAGAGGACAGGACTGAAAAACTGTTTTTT. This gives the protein CASSEEDRTEKLFF.

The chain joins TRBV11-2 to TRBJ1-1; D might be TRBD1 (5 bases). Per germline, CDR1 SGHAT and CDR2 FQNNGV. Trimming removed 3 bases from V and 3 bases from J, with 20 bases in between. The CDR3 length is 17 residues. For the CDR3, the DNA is TGTGCCAGCAGCTTCCATGCCGCTCGGGGCGACGACACTGAAGCTTTCTTT. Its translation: CASSFHAARGDDTEAFF.

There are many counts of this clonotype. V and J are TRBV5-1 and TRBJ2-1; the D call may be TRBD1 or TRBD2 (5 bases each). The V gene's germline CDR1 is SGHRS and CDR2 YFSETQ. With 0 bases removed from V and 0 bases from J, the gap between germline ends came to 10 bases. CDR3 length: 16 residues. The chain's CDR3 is CASSLAPGTSYNEQFF. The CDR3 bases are TGCGCCAGCAGCTTGGCCCCCGGGACCTCCTACAATGAGCAGTTCTTC.

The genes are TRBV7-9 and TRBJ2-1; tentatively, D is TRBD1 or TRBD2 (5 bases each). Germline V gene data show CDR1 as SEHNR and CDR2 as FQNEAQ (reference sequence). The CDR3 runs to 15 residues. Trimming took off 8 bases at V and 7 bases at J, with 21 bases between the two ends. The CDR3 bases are TGTGCCAGCGGCCCCGGGGACGGTCCTTTTAATGAGCAGTTCTTC. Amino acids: CASGPGDGPFNEQFF.

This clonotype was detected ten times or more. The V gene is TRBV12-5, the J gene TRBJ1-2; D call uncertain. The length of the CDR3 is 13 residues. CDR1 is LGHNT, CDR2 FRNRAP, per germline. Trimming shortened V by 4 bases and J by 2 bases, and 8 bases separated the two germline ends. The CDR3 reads CASGSTGNYGYTF. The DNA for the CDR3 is TGTGCTAGTGGTTCGACGGGCAACTATGGCTACACCTTC.

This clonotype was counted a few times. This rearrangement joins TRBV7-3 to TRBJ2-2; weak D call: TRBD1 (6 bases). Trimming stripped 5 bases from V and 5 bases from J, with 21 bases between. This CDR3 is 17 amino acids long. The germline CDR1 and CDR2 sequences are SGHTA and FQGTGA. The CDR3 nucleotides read TGTGCCAGCAGCGCTGACCACTACATAGGGGGTACCGGGGAGCTGTTTTTT. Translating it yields CASSADHYIGGTGELFF.

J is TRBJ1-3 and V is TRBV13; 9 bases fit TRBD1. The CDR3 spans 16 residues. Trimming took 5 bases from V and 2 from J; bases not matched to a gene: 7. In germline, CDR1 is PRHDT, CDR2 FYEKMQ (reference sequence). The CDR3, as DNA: TGTGCCAGCAGCGGAAGGGACAGGGAGCCTGGAAACACCATATATTTT. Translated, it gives CASSGRDREPGNTIYF. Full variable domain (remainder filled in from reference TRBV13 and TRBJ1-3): AAGVIQSPRHLIKEKRETATLKCYPIPRHDTVYWYQQGPGQDPQFLISFYEKMQSDKGSIPDRFSAQQFSDYHSELNMSSLELGDSALYFCASSGRDREPGNTIYFGEGSWLTVV.

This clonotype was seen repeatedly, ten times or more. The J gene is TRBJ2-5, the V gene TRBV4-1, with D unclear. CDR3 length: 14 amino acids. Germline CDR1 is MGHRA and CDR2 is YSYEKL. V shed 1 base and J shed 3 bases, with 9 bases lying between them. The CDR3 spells CASSQGQLKETQYF. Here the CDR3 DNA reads TGCGCCAGCAGCCAAGGTCAGCTAAAAGAGACCCAGTACTTC.

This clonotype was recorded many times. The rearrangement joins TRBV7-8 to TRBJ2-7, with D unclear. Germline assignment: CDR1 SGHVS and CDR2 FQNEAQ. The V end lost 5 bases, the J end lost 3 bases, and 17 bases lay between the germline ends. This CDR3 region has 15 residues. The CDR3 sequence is CASSPDERLYYEQYF. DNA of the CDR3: TGTGCCAGCAGCCCGGACGAAAGGTTATACTACGAGCAGTACTTC.

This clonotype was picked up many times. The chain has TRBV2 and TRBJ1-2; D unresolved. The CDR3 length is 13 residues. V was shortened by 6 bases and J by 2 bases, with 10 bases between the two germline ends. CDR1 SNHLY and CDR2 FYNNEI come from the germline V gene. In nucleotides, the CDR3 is TGTGCCAGCAGCTCAAGAGAGAACTATGGCTACACCTTC. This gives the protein CASSSRENYGYTF.

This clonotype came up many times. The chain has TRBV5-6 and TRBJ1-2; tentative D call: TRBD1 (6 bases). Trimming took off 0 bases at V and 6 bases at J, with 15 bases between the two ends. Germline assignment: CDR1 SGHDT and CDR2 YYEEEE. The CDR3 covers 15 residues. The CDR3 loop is CASSLVGGTKDGYTF. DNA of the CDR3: TGTGCCAGCAGCTTGGTGGGGGGGACAAAGGATGGCTACACCTTC.

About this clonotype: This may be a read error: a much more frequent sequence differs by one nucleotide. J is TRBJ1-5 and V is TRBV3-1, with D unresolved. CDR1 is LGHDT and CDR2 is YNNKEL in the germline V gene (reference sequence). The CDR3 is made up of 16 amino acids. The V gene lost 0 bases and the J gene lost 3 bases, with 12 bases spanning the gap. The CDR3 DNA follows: TGTGCCAGCAGCCAAGAGAAAGGACCGATCAATCAGCCCCAGCATTTT. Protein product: CASSQEKGPINQPQHF.

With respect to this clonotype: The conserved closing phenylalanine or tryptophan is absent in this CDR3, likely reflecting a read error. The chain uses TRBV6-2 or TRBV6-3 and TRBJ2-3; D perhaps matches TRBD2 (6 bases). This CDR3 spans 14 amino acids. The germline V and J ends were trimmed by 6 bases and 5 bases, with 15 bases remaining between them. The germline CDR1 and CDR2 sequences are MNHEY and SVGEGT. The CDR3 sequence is CASSARDLEDTQYL. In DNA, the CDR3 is TGTGCCAGCAGCGCCCGGGACTTGGAAGATACGCAGTATCTT.

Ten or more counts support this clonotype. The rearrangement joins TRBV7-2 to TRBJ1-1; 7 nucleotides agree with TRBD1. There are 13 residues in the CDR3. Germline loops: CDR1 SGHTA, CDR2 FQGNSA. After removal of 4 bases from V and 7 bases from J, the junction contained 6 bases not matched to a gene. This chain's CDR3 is CASSSARGYEAFF. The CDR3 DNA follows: TGTGCCAGCAGCTCAGCCAGGGGGTATGAAGCTTTCTTT.

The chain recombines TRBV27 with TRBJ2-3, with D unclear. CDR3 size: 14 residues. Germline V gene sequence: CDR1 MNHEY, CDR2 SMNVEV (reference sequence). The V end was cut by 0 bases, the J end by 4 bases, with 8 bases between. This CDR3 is CASSLSLVADTQYF. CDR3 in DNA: TGTGCCAGCAGTTTATCTCTTGTGGCAGATACGCAGTATTTT.

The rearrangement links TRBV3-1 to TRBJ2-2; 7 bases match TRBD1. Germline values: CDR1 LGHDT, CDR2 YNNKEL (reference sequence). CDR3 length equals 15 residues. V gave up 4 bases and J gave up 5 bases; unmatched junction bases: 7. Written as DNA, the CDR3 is TGTGCCAGCAGCCCGGGACAGCCGCGAACCGGGGAGCTGTTTTTT. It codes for CASSPGQPRTGELFF.

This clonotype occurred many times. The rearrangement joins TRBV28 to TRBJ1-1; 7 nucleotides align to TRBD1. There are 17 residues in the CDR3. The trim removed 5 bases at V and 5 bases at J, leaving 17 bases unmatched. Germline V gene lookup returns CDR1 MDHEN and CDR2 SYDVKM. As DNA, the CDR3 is TGTGCCAGCAGTCACCGCTCTCGACAGGGAAGTAGGACTGAAGCTTTCTTT. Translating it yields CASSHRSRQGSRTEAFF.

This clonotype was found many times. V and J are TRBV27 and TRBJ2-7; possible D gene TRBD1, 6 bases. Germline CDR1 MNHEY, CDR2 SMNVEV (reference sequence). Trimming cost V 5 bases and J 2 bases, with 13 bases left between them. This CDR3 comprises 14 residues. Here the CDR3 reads CASSQSGHPYEQYF. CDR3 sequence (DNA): TGTGCCAGCAGTCAGTCGGGACACCCCTACGAGCAGTACTTC.

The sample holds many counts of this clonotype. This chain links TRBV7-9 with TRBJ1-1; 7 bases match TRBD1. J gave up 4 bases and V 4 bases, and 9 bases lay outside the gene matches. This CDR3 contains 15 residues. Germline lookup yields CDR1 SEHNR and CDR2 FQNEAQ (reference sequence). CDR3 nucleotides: TGTGCCAGCAGCTCCACGACAGGGAGGCCCACTGAAGCTTTCTTT. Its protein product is CASSSTTGRPTEAFF.